A single sample is the source of the 15 T cell receptor beta chains below, sequenced in a study of CD8 T cells in ankylosing spondylitis. TCRdb independently ran MiXCR on the 5' RACE reads; one entry per CDR3 protein. The sample holds 130,000 or so distinct CDR3 sequences, over 6% seen once. The source material was blood, either unsorted or a sorted T cell fraction (not recorded which). These receptors originate from a male donor with ankylosing spondylitis or in good health (not recorded which).

This clonotype was detected ten times or more. This chain joins TRBV7-6 and TRBJ2-4, with TRBD1 as a possible D gene (6 bases). The CDR3 has 13 residues. With 5 bases removed from V and 8 bases from J, the gap between germline ends came to 13 bases. CDR1 and CDR2 (germline): SGHVS, FNYEAQ. As DNA, the CDR3 is TGTGCCAGCAGCATGGGACAAGGAGACATTCAGTACTTC. It yields the protein CASSMGQGDIQYF.

This clonotype was recorded many times. J is TRBJ2-7 and V is TRBV28; D is possibly TRBD1 (5 bases). The CDR3 consists of 14 residues. The germline V gene encodes CDR1 MDHEN and CDR2 SYDVKM. V lost 11 bases to trimming and J lost 5 bases, with 22 bases between them. The CDR3 spells CAHAAETEEDEQYF. The CDR3 DNA reads as TGTGCCCACGCGGCCGAGACAGAGGAAGACGAGCAGTACTTC.

The rearrangement uses TRBV5-1 and TRBJ1-4, with no clear D. Per germline, CDR1 SGHRS and CDR2 YFSETQ. This CDR3 contains 14 residues. The V end lost 1 base, the J end lost 7 bases, and 11 bases lay between the germline ends. The CDR3 region is CASSLSTAPEKLFF. Written as DNA, the CDR3 is TGCGCCAGCAGCTTGTCGACCGCACCTGAAAAACTGTTTTTT.

This clonotype was seen ten or more times. The V call is TRBV11-3, the J call TRBJ2-3; 9 positions match TRBD2. The V segment lost 5 bases and the J segment 7 bases; nucleotides outside the gene matches: 7. CDR1 is SGHNT and CDR2 is YENEEA in the germline V gene. There are 14 residues in the CDR3. CDR3 nucleotides: TGTGCCAGCAGCCAGACTAGCGGAACGAATACGCAGTATTTT. This codes for CASSQTSGTNTQYF.

This clonotype was counted ten times or more. The chain couples TRBV20-1 to TRBJ2-7; D is perhaps TRBD2 (5 bases). V was shortened by 4 bases and J by 3 bases, with 16 bases between the two germline ends. CDR1 and CDR2 (germline): DFQATT, SNEGSKA (reference sequence). The CDR3 has 14 residues. The CDR3 sequence is CSANRDSEIYEQYF. The CDR3 nucleotides read TGCAGTGCTAATCGGGATAGCGAAATCTACGAGCAGTACTTC.

This clonotype was seen repeatedly, ten times or more. V gene TRBV19 combines with J gene TRBJ1-2; D unresolved. V lost 6 bases and J lost 7, with 12 bases in between. This CDR3 is built from 12 residues. CDR1 and CDR2 from the germline V gene are LNHDA and SQIVND (reference sequence). The CDR3 is CASSDGGSGYTF. In DNA form, the CDR3 reads TGTGCCAGTAGCGACGGAGGAAGTGGCTACACCTTC.

This clonotype was seen at least ten times. The chain couples TRBV7-2 to TRBJ2-7; D not certain. Germline assignment: CDR1 SGHTA and CDR2 FQGNSA. V lost 5 bases, J lost 4 bases, and 6 bases lay in between. This CDR3 has 11 residues. The CDR3: CASSLQYEQYF. In DNA form, the CDR3 reads TGTGCCAGCAGCCTACAGTACGAGCAGTACTTC.

This clonotype was observed a few times. The V and J genes are TRBV7-8 and TRBJ2-3; 9 bases agree with TRBD2. The germline CDR1 and CDR2 sequences are SGHVS and FQNEAQ. The CDR3 is 17 residues long. J lost 1 base, V lost 1 base, and 6 bases had no gene match. The CDR3 sequence is CASSLGGLASRTDTQYF. CDR3 in DNA: TGTGCCAGCAGCTTAGGCGGACTAGCGTCTCGCACAGATACGCAGTATTTT.

Ten or more counts support this clonotype. J is TRBJ1-1 and V is TRBV20-1, with D tentatively TRBD1 (5 bases). CDR1 is DFQATT and CDR2 is SNEGSKA in the germline V gene (reference sequence). This CDR3 has 10 amino acids. V lost 1 base to trimming and J lost 11 bases, with 8 bases between them. The CDR3: CSARAGRAFF. The CDR3 DNA is TGCAGTGCTAGAGCAGGGCGGGCTTTCTTT.

The table lists this clonotype with many counts. This sequence joins TRBV29-1 and TRBJ2-2; possible D gene TRBD2, 5 bases. V was cut by 8 bases and J by 1 base, with 14 bases left in between. The CDR3 runs to 14 residues. Per germline, CDR1 SQVTM and CDR2 ANQGSEA. The CDR3 coding sequence is TGCAGCTCCCGTTCGAGCGGGAACACCGGGGAGCTGTTTTTT. It is translated as CSSRSSGNTGELFF.

Many counts were recorded for this clonotype. The chain couples TRBV5-1 to TRBJ2-1; TRBD2 matches at 10 bases. The CDR3 is 14 amino acids. Germline values: CDR1 SGHRS, CDR2 YFSETQ. Unmatched junction bases numbered 5, after V lost 4 bases and J lost 7 bases. The CDR3 region is CASSGLAGGNEQFF. The CDR3 DNA follows: TGCGCCAGCAGCGGGTTAGCGGGAGGAAATGAGCAGTTCTTC.

This clonotype has a count of ten or more. The rearrangement joins TRBV6-1 to TRBJ1-3, with D unresolved. Trimming took off 7 bases at V and 0 bases at J, with 10 bases between the two ends. CDR3 length equals 14 residues. CDR1 MNHNS and CDR2 SASEGT come from the germline V gene. CDR3 in DNA: TGTGCCAGCATCGTTCCGGACTCTGGAAACACCATATATTTT. Translated: CASIVPDSGNTIYF.

The rearrangement joins TRBV19 to TRBJ1-1; 9 bases are shared with TRBD1. The CDR3 covers 14 residues. Germline V CDR1 and CDR2: LNHDA, SQIVND (reference sequence). Losses at the gene ends were 3 bases for V and 4 bases for J; bases not matched to a gene: 3. Here the CDR3 reads CASSIPDRGTEAFF. The CDR3 DNA follows: TGTGCCAGTAGTATCCCGGACAGGGGCACTGAAGCTTTCTTT.

This clonotype came up many times. The chain uses TRBV4-1 and TRBJ1-6; the match to TRBD1 covers 8 bases. The junction had 6 bases not matched to a gene; V was cut back by 1 base and J by 10 bases. Germline V gene sequence: CDR1 MGHRA, CDR2 YSYEKL. This CDR3 comprises 15 residues. CDR3 protein: CASSQADRDFSPLHF. In DNA, the CDR3 is TGCGCCAGCAGCCAAGCGGACAGGGACTTCTCACCCCTCCACTTT.

This clonotype turned up a few times. The V and J genes are TRBV12-3 or TRBV12-4 and TRBJ1-3; D might be TRBD1 (6 bases). The CDR3 extends over 16 amino acids. V was trimmed by 6 bases and J by 0 bases, leaving 15 bases between them. CDR3 in amino acids: CASRPGQQTSGNTIYF. CDR3 in DNA: TGTGCCAGCAGACCTGGACAGCAAACCTCTGGAAACACCATATATTTT.